Below, one TCR beta chain is given with its context. This sample is part of a study of blood T cell repertoires in COVID-19. Looking at the study overall: Sites in the United States, Italy and Spain provided acute and convalescent COVID-19 samples.

Libraries were prepared by immunoSEQ multiplex PCR; TCRdb keeps only in-frame clonotypes and omits some of them. The table has approximately 400,000 clones, 80% to 95% seen once; the top ten hold roughly 0.86%. The germline V and J ends were trimmed by 4 bases and 7 bases, with 22 bases remaining between them. The V gene's germline CDR1 is MDHEN and CDR2 SYDVKM. The CDR3 contains 17 residues. Participants were aged roughly 18 to 100 years from around 24 US areas. The TCR originated in a woman aged 40 to 49 who had been exposed to COVID-19. Sequenced sample: PBMCs or T cells enriched from blood (not recorded which). V is TRBV28 and J is TRBJ1-4, with D tentatively TRBD1 (6 bases). CDR3 DNA: TGTGCCAGCAGTTCTAAACTACAGGGCCTCCTGGTTGAAAAACTGTTTTTT. This sequence encodes CASSSKLQGLLVEKLFF. The full variable domain, rest sourced from reference TRBV28 and TRBJ1-4, is DVKVTQSSRYLVKRTGEKVFLECVQDMDHENMFWYRQDPGLGLRLIYFSYDVKMKEKGDIPEGYSVSREKKERFSLILESASTNQTSMYLCASSSKLQGLLVEKLFFGSGTQLSVL.